The 21 T cell receptor beta chains reported below all come from one sample, sequenced in a study of shared clonotypes between healthy human individuals (dated by TCRdb to 2019 to 2021). Libraries were prepared through the immunoSEQ multiplex PCR assay. TCRdb carries this immuneACCESS record with in-frame sequences only. Its versions omit some clonotypes, under half of them owing to an unresolved V gene in the studies checked, with the rest unexplained. This sample has 2.3 million or so clones in its table, and approximately 93% of those were observed once. The top ten clonotypes cover about 0.39% of the sample. Sample: naive CD4+ T cells from PBMCs. The cell subset or site tag for this specimen amounts to: CD45RA+ positively selected. The source is a man between 18 and 29 years old in good health. Some clones in this sample may be carry-over from other donors' samples.

J is TRBJ2-7 and V is TRBV5-4, with TRBD2 matching 14 bases. V gave up 3 bases and J gave up 4 bases; unmatched junction bases: 9. The CDR3 has 17 amino acids. Germline CDR1 is SGHNT and CDR2 is YYREEE (reference sequence). CDR3 loop: CASSSKTSGRALYEQYF. The DNA for the CDR3 is TGTGCCAGCAGCTCCAAGACTAGCGGGAGGGCTCTTTACGAGCAGTACTTC.

This clone occurred once. The chain couples TRBV5-4 to TRBJ2-1; D possibly corresponds to TRBD2 (5 bases). CDR3 length: 16 amino acids. V lost 2 bases and J lost 0, with 12 bases in between. Germline assignment: CDR1 SGHNT and CDR2 YYREEE (reference sequence). CDR3 nucleotides: TGTGCCAGCAGCTTCCGGCGAGCGGCCTCCTACAATGAGCAGTTCTTC. This encodes CASSFRRAASYNEQFF. The whole variable domain, remainder taken from reference TRBV5-4 and TRBJ2-1, is ETGVTQSPTHLIKTRGQQVTLRCSSQSGHNTVSWYQQALGQGPQFIFQYYREEENGRGNFPPRFSGLQFPNYSSELNVNALELDDSALYLCASSFRRAASYNEQFFGPGTRLTVL.

V is TRBV5-1 and J is TRBJ2-3, with 9 nucleotides matching TRBD1. This CDR3 is 16 amino acids long. The V gene end was trimmed by 1 base and the J gene end by 4 bases; junction bases not matched to a gene: 7. Germline V gene sequence: CDR1 SGHRS, CDR2 YFSETQ. The CDR3 DNA follows: TGCGCCAGCAGCTTGTTGGGACAGGGCGCGCCAGATACGCAGTATTTT. This encodes CASSLLGQGAPDTQYF.

The CDR3 nucleotides read TGTGCCAGCAGTTATAACAGGCGGACCTACGAGCAGTACTTC. It is translated as CASSYNRRTYEQYF. The rearrangement links TRBV6-5 to TRBJ2-7; tentatively, D is TRBD1 (5 bases). The V end lost 3 bases, the J end lost 2 bases, and 11 bases lay between the germline ends. This CDR3 region has 14 residues. From germline, CDR1 is MNHEY and CDR2 SVGAGI.

The V and J genes are TRBV27 and TRBJ2-7; D is possibly TRBD1 or TRBD2 (6 bases each). CDR1 MNHEY and CDR2 SMNVEV come from the germline V gene (reference sequence). The CDR3 is made up of 16 amino acids. Trimming removed 5 bases at V and 4 bases at J, with 21 bases between. The CDR3 region has the DNA TGTGCCAGCAGTGATCCCATAGGGGGAGGACGGTACGAGCAGTACTTC. Its translation is CASSDPIGGGRYEQYF.

The rearrangement uses TRBV28 and TRBJ1-5; 9 nucleotides match TRBD1. Germline lookup yields CDR1 MDHEN and CDR2 SYDVKM. CDR3 length: 17 residues. The V gene end was trimmed by 6 bases and the J gene end by 7 bases; junction bases not matched to a gene: 16. CDR3 residues: CASRRKGLDRGGQPQHF. As DNA, the CDR3 is TGTGCCAGCAGGCGTAAAGGATTGGACAGGGGTGGCCAGCCCCAGCATTTT.

The rearrangement joins TRBV7-3 to TRBJ2-3; TRBD1 might be the D (5 bases). There are 17 residues in the CDR3. CDR1 and CDR2 from the germline V gene are SGHTA and FQGTGA. V shed 3 bases and J shed 2 bases, with 18 bases lying between them. The DNA for the CDR3 is TGTGCCAGCAGCTTTAATAGCCAGGGTAGCTACACAGATACGCAGTATTTT. This codes for CASSFNSQGSYTDTQYF.

J is TRBJ2-5 and V is TRBV12-5; a possible D gene is TRBD2 (5 bases). Germline V lookup: CDR1 LGHNT, CDR2 FRNRAP. Trimming stripped 3 bases from V and 1 base from J, with 24 bases between. This CDR3 spans 19 amino acids. CDR3 amino acids: CASGFYYPWGVAPQETQYF. CDR3 nucleotide sequence: TGTGCTAGTGGTTTCTACTACCCATGGGGTGTAGCGCCCCAAGAGACCCAGTACTTC.

This chain connects TRBV9 to TRBJ2-3; 7 nucleotides align to TRBD1. J gave up 0 bases and V 5 bases, and 0 bases lay outside the gene matches. The CDR3 contains 13 residues. Germline values: CDR1 SGDLS, CDR2 YYNGEE. The CDR3 loop reads CASRDRSTDTQYF. DNA for the CDR3: TGTGCCAGCAGGGACAGGAGCACAGATACGCAGTATTTT.

The chain employs TRBV9 and TRBJ1-5; tentative D call: TRBD1 (5 bases). The germline gives CDR1 SGDLS, CDR2 YYNGEE. The CDR3 spans 17 residues. V lost 4 bases to trimming and J lost 6 bases, with 23 bases between them. CDR3 DNA: TGTGCCAGCAGCCCCGGGCCACAGGATTCATGGGCTCAGCCCCAGCATTTT. Translated: CASSPGPQDSWAQPQHF.

The chain couples TRBV28 to TRBJ2-1, with a weak D call TRBD1 (5 bases). Trimming stripped 5 bases from V and 8 bases from J, with 13 bases between. CDR3 size: 13 residues. Per germline, CDR1 MDHEN and CDR2 SYDVKM. The CDR3 sequence is CASSPDRDYEQFF. Here the CDR3 DNA reads TGTGCCAGCAGTCCCGACAGAGACTATGAGCAGTTCTTC.

V is TRBV7-9 and J is TRBJ2-1; 8 bases align to TRBD1. Germline CDR1 SEHNR, CDR2 FQNEAQ (reference sequence). J lost 9 bases, V lost 5 bases, and 9 bases had no gene match. This CDR3 contains 14 residues. The CDR3: CASSGGAGGGEQFF. The CDR3 nucleotides read TGTGCCAGCAGCGGTGGGGCAGGGGGCGGTGAGCAGTTCTTC.

This clone has a single count. V usage is TRBV7-6 and J usage is TRBJ2-1; 9 bases agree with TRBD2. CDR1 is SGHVS and CDR2 is FNYEAQ in the germline V gene. The CDR3 length is 16 residues. Losses at the gene ends were 5 bases for V and 5 bases for J; bases not matched to a gene: 10. The CDR3 sequence is CASSEQTAGGDNEQFF. Here the CDR3 DNA reads TGTGCCAGCAGCGAACAGACGGCGGGAGGGGACAATGAGCAGTTCTTC. Combining the CDR3 with reference TRBV7-6 and TRBJ2-1 gives the whole variable domain GAGVSQSPRYKVTKRGQDVALRCDPISGHVSLYWYRQALGQGPEFLTYFNYEAQQDKSGLPNDRFSAERPEGSISTLTIQRTEQRDSAMYRCASSEQTAGGDNEQFFGPGTRLTVL.

This chain connects TRBV27 to TRBJ2-3; 9 positions agree with TRBD1. Germline V gene sequence: CDR1 MNHEY, CDR2 SMNVEV (reference sequence). There are 16 residues in the CDR3. The V and J ends lost 5 bases and 3 bases, in that order; junction bases with no gene match: 9. CDR3 amino acids: CASSLGTGIPTDTQYF. DNA of the CDR3: TGTGCCAGCAGTCTAGGGACAGGGATTCCAACAGATACGCAGTATTTT.

The rearrangement uses TRBV4-1 and TRBJ1-1; D is undetermined. V was clipped by 0 bases and J by 0 bases, with 8 bases between them. The germline gives CDR1 MGHRA, CDR2 YSYEKL. The CDR3 has 15 residues. CDR3 sequence: CASSQDGRVNTEAFF. The CDR3 DNA reads TGCGCCAGCAGCCAAGACGGGCGCGTGAACACTGAAGCTTTCTTT.

The chain's CDR3 is CASRVTAGGSYNEQFF. The CDR3 DNA reads TGTGCCAGTAGGGTCACGGCAGGAGGGTCCTACAATGAGCAGTTCTTC. The chain links TRBV19 to TRBJ2-1; D may be TRBD2 (6 bases). The ends were cut back, 6 bases at V and 1 base at J, with 16 bases in the middle. The CDR3 covers 16 residues. Germline CDR1 LNHDA, CDR2 SQIVND (reference sequence). The complete variable domain, with remaining parts taken from reference TRBV19 and TRBJ2-1, reads DGGITQSPKYLFRKEGQNVTLSCEQNLNHDAMYWYRQDPGQGLRLIYYSQIVNDFQKGDIAEGYSVSREKKESFPLTVTSAQKNPTAFYLCASRVTAGGSYNEQFFGPGTRLTVL.

This rearrangement joins TRBV25-1 to TRBJ2-7; 10 positions agree with TRBD2. Unmatched junction bases numbered 11, after V lost 3 bases and J lost 6 bases. There are 16 residues in the CDR3. Germline loops: CDR1 MGHDK, CDR2 SYGVNS. CDR3 residues: CASSESLAGAGGEQYF. The CDR3 region has the DNA TGTGCCAGCAGTGAGTCCCTAGCGGGAGCTGGAGGCGAGCAGTACTTC.

The rearrangement uses TRBV6-5 and TRBJ1-4; D is perhaps TRBD1 (6 bases). CDR1 and CDR2 (germline): MNHEY, SVGAGI. Trimming took off 4 bases at V and 5 bases at J, with 11 bases between the two ends. The CDR3 is 14 amino acids. Written as DNA, the CDR3 is TGTGCCAGCAGTTCACAGGGTTGGAATGAAAAACTGTTTTTT. Translating gives CASSSQGWNEKLFF.

CDR3 in amino acids: CASSLGEGTQYF. CDR3 coding DNA: TGTGCCAGCAGCTTAGGAGAGGGTACGCAGTATTTT. The chain combines TRBV7-9 with TRBJ2-3; tentatively, D is TRBD2 (5 bases). V was pared by 1 base and J by 8 bases, with 7 bases between. Germline V gives CDR1 SEHNR, CDR2 FQNEAQ (reference sequence). The CDR3 covers 12 residues. Full variable domain (missing parts from reference TRBV7-9 and TRBJ2-3): DTGVSQNPRHKITKRGQNVTFRCDPISEHNRLYWYRQTLGQGPEFLTYFQNEAQLEKSRLLSDRFSAERPKGSFSTLEIQRTEQGDSAMYLCASSLGEGTQYFGPGTRLTVL.

For this clone: This specimen includes other DNA sequences encoding the same CDR3. J is TRBJ2-1 and V is TRBV11-2; D unclear. The V gene's germline CDR1 is SGHAT and CDR2 FQNNGV. V lost 1 base and J 4 bases, leaving 5 bases between the germline ends. This CDR3 contains 13 residues. DNA for the CDR3: TGTGCCAGCAGCTTAGGGGAATACAATGAGCAGTTCTTC. As protein: CASSLGEYNEQFF.

The V and J genes are TRBV18 and TRBJ2-1; D possibly corresponds to TRBD2 (6 bases). The V end lost 6 bases, the J end lost 8 bases, and 14 bases lay between the germline ends. Germline assignment: CDR1 KGHSH and CDR2 LQKENI. This CDR3 region has 13 residues. CDR3 nucleotides: TGTGCCAGCTCCGCCGTGGGCGGGGATGAGCAGTTCTTC. Translation gives CASSAVGGDEQFF. The variable domain in full, with the rest retrieved from reference TRBV18 and TRBJ2-1, is NAGVMQNPRHLVRRRGQEARLRCSPMKGHSHVYWYRQLPEEGLKFMVYLQKENIIDESGMPKERFSAEFPKEGPSILRIQQVVRGDSAAYFCASSAVGGDEQFFGPGTRLTVL.